This TCR beta chain came from a study of T-cell memory formation after mild COVID-19. Regarding the study as a whole: Later expanders leaned CD4+, whereas day 15 to 85 contracting clones were balanced CD4/CD8. Second-wave clones reaching peak frequency on day 37 lacked confirmed SARS-CoV-2 specificity.

This clonotype was detected ten times or more. The antigen is not known. CDR3 length: 14 residues. The germline CDR1 and CDR2 sequences are SEHNR and FQNEAQ (reference sequence). V was pared by 0 bases and J by 7 bases, with 13 bases between. TCRdb re-derived calls from the 5' RACE reads in MiXCR, one entry per CDR3 protein. This table holds roughly 130,000 distinct CDR3 sequences, roughly 6% found once. The V gene is TRBV7-9, the J gene TRBJ2-7; tentative D call: TRBD1 (5 bases). The sample consisted of PBMCs or a T cell subset sorted from them (not recorded which). The source of this sequence is an adult woman who had mild COVID-19 (a few samples of this study predate the infection). Cell type and time point are not known. CDR3 in DNA: TGTGCCAGCAGCTTAGCGCTAGGGGAAAGAGAGCAGTACTTC. This sequence encodes CASSLALGEREQYF.